This T cell receptor (beta chain) appears in the sequencing data of a study of T cell responses to AZD1222 COVID-19 vaccine. The assay was immunoSEQ multiplex PCR, and TCRdb's table has in-frame clones only and misses some. The data contain some 150,000 clones, roughly nine tenths of them singletons. Trimming stripped 5 bases from V and 5 bases from J, with 13 bases between. Per germline, CDR1 LNHDA and CDR2 SQIVND (reference sequence). The CDR3 spans 14 residues. The genes are TRBV19 and TRBJ1-5; D unclear. The starting material was peripheral blood, obtained on day 0 of AZD1222 vaccination. This TCR was recovered from an adult in good health. This CDR3 reads CASSFGHGDQPQHF. CDR3 bases: TGTGCCAGTAGTTTCGGTCATGGGGATCAGCCCCAGCATTTT.